The 8 T cell receptor beta chains below all came from one sample that was sequenced in a study of somatic mutations in cytotoxic T cells in rheumatoid arthritis. Clones were read by immunoSEQ multiplex PCR, and TCRdb kept only the in-frame ones, dropping some. The sample lists around 20,000 clones, 55% to 80% seen once, with more than 15% in the top ten. The sequenced material came from CD8+ T cells sorted from blood. The receptors were sampled from an adult with rheumatoid arthritis.

The chain carries TRBV9 and TRBJ2-3; D may be TRBD1 (6 bases). The germline CDR1 and CDR2 sequences are SGDLS and YYNGEE. Deletions cut 0 bases from V and 6 bases from J, with 14 bases between. CDR3 size: 15 residues. In nucleotides, the CDR3 is TGTGCCAGCAGCGTAGTAGGGGTTCAGGGGGATACGCAGTATTTT. It is translated as CASSVVGVQGDTQYF.

The chain couples TRBV13 to TRBJ2-7; 9 bases are a match to TRBD1. V shed 6 bases, J shed 2 bases, and the junction held 5 bases outside the gene matches. CDR1 is PRHDT, CDR2 FYEKMQ, per germline (reference sequence). The CDR3 contains 14 residues. The CDR3 spells CASRGQGLTYEQYF. CDR3 nucleotide sequence: TGTGCCAGCAGGGGACAGGGCCTAACCTACGAGCAGTACTTC.

The sample holds a few counts of this clone. The chain uses TRBV4-1 and TRBJ1-5, with 10 bases lining up with TRBD1. The CDR3 covers 17 residues. V was pared by 0 bases and J by 6 bases, with 8 bases of the junction left unmatched. Germline V lookup: CDR1 MGHRA, CDR2 YSYEKL. The DNA of the CDR3 is TGCGCCAGCAGCCAAGATCGGTCGGACAGGGGGTTTCAGCCCCAGCATTTT. Its translation is CASSQDRSDRGFQPQHF.

The gene calls are TRBV27 and TRBJ2-6; tentatively, D is TRBD1 (6 bases). The V gene's germline CDR1 is MNHEY and CDR2 SMNVEV (reference sequence). The CDR3 has 14 amino acids. The ends were cut back, 9 bases at V and 1 base at J, with 10 bases in the middle. The CDR3 sequence: CASYRASGANVLTF. Written as DNA, the CDR3 is TGTGCCAGTTACAGGGCGTCTGGGGCCAACGTCCTGACTTTC.

This sequence joins TRBV27 and TRBJ1-4; D perhaps matches TRBD1 (5 bases). The germline V and J ends were trimmed by 5 bases and 3 bases, with 19 bases remaining between them. The CDR3 runs to 17 residues. Germline CDR1 and CDR2: MNHEY and SMNVEV (reference sequence). CDR3 residues: CASSQTPEGVANEKLFF. In DNA form, the CDR3 reads TGTGCCAGCAGTCAAACGCCTGAAGGGGTTGCTAATGAAAAACTGTTTTTT. The whole variable domain, filled in from reference TRBV27 and TRBJ1-4, reads EAQVTQNPRYLITVTGKKLTVTCSQNMNHEYMSWYRQDPGLGLRQIYYSMNVEVTDKGDVPEGYKVSRKEKRNFPLILESPSPNQTSLYFCASSQTPEGVANEKLFFGSGTQLSVL.

The CDR3 loop reads CASSRQGDEKLFF. For the CDR3, the DNA is TGCGCCAGCAGCCGGCAGGGTGACGAAAAACTGTTTTTT. The gene calls are TRBV4-3 and TRBJ1-4; D might be TRBD1 (5 bases). Trimming left V 4 bases short and J 8 bases short, with 11 bases between. The CDR3 loop spans 13 amino acids. Per the germline V gene, CDR1 is LGHNA and CDR2 is YSLEER.

This clone was detected only a few times. The chain links TRBV7-6 to TRBJ1-1; D unclear. V was trimmed by 5 bases and J by 3 bases, leaving 7 bases between them. Germline lookup yields CDR1 SGHVS and CDR2 FNYEAQ. The CDR3 spans 12 residues. The CDR3 DNA reads TGTGCCAGCAGCCCGTTGGACACTGAAGCTTTCTTT. This encodes CASSPLDTEAFF.

The chain joins TRBV7-9 to TRBJ1-2, with D perhaps matching TRBD1 (6 bases). The CDR3 sequence is 16 residues long. Germline CDR1 SEHNR, CDR2 FQNEAQ (reference sequence). Between the trimmed V and J ends, which lost 10 bases and 0 bases, there was a span of 21 bases. The DNA for the CDR3 is TGTGCCACAGGGACCGGGGGCCCGACTGCTAACTATGGCTACACCTTC. The encoded protein is CATGTGGPTANYGYTF.